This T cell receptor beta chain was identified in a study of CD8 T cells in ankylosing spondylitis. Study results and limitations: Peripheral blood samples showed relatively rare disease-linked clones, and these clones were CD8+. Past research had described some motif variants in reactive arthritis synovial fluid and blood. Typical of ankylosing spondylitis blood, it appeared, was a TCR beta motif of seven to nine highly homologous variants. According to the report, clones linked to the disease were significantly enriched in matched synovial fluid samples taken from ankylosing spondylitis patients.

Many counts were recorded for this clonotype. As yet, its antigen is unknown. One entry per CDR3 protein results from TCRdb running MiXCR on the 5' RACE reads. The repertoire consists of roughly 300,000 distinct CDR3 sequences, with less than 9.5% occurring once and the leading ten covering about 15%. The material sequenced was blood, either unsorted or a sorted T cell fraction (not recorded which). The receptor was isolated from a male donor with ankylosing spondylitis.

CDR3 loop: CSVHRPAQFQRDTQYF. Written as DNA, the CDR3 is TGCAGCGTCCACCGTCCAGCACAATTTCAGCGAGATACGCAGTATTTT. The V gene is TRBV29-1, the J gene TRBJ2-3; D is uncertain. The V gene's germline CDR1 is SQVTM and CDR2 ANQGSEA. Trimming stripped 6 bases from V and 5 bases from J, with 24 bases between. The CDR3 loop spans 16 amino acids.